This TCR beta chain was profiled in a study of brain T cells in children with intractable seizures. Assay: immunoSEQ multiplex PCR; the TCRdb copy retains only in-frame clones and omits some. The profile shows hundreds of thousands of clones, over 90% of them singletons. Time point here: blood from clinic visit 5 months post-surgery; TSC patient then seizure free. Surgery cases with the highest brain T cell transcript signatures were chosen for sequencing. CDR3 length: 15 residues. Germline CDR1 SGDLS, CDR2 YYNGEE. With 1 base removed from V and 4 bases from J, the gap between germline ends came to 12 bases.

The receptor comes from a boy younger than two with tuberous sclerosis and intractable seizures. The chain uses TRBV9 and TRBJ1-3; D possibly corresponds to TRBD1 (5 bases). Sequences were derived from peripheral blood, sampled roughly 5 months after surgery. CDR3 region: CASSVQGGLGNTIYF. CDR3 nucleotide sequence: TGTGCCAGCAGCGTACAGGGTGGGTTAGGAAACACCATATATTTT. Filled out from reference TRBV9 and TRBJ1-3, the complete variable domain reads DSGVTQTPKHLITATGQRVTLRCSPRSGDLSVYWYQQSLDQGLQFLIQYYNGEERAKGNILERFSAQQFPDLHSELNLSSLELGDSALYFCASSVQGGLGNTIYFGEGSWLTVV.